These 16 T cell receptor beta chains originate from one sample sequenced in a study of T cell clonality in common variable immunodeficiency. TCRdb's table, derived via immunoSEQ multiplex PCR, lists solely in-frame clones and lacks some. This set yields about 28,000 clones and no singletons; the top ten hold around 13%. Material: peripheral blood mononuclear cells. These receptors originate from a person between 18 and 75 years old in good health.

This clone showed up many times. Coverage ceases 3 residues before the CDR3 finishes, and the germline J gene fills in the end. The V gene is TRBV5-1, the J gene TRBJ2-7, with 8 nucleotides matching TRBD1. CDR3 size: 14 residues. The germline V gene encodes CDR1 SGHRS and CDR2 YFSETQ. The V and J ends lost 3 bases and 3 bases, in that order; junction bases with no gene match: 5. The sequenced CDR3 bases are TGCGCCAGCAGCTCGACAGGGGCTAACTACGAG. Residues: CASSSTGANYE. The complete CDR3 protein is CASSSTGANYEQYF.

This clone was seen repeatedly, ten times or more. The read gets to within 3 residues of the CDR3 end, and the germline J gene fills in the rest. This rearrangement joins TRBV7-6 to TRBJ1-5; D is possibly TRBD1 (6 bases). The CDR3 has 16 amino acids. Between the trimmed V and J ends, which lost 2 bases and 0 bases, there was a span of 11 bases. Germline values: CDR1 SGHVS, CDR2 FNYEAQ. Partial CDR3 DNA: TGTGCCAGCAGCTTATTCCCAGGGGATAGCAATCAGCCC. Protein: CASSLFPGDSNQP. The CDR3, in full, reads CASSLFPGDSNQPQHF.

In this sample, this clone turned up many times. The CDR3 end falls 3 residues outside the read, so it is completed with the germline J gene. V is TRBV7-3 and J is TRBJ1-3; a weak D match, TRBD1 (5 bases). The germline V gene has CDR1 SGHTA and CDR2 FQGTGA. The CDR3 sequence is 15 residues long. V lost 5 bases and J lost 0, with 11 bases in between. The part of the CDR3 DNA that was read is TGTGCCAGCAGCCGAGGGGTTAGCTCTGGAAACACC. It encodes CASSRGVSSGNT. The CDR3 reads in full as CASSRGVSSGNTIYF.

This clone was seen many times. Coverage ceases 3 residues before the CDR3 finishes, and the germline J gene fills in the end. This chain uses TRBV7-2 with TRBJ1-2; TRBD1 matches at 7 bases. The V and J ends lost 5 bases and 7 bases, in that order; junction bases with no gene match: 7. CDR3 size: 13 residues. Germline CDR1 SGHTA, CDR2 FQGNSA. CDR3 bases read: TGTGCCAGCAGCCCGGACAGGTACGGTGGC. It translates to CASSPDRYGG. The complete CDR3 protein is CASSPDRYGGYTF.

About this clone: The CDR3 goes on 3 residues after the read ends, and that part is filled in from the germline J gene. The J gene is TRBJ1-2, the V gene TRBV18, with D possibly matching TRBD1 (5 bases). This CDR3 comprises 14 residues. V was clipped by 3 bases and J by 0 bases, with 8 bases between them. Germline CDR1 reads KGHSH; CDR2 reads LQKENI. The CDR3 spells CASSPDKANYGYTF. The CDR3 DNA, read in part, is TGTGCCAGCTCACCGGACAAAGCTAACTATGGC.

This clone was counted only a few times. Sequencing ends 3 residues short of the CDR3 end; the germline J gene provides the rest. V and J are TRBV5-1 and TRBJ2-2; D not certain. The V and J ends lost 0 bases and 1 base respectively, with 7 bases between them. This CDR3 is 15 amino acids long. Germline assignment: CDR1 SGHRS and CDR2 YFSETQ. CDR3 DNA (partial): TGCGCCAGCAGCTTGGGAGCCCAGAACACCGGGGAG. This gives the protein CASSLGAQNTGE. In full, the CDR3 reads CASSLGAQNTGELFF. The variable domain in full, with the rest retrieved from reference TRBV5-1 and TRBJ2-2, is KAGVTQTPRYLIKTRGQQVTLSCSPISGHRSVSWYQQTPGQGLQFLFEYFSETQRNKGNFPGRFSGRQFSNSRSEMNVSTLELGDSALYLCASSLGAQNTGELFFGEGSRLTVL.

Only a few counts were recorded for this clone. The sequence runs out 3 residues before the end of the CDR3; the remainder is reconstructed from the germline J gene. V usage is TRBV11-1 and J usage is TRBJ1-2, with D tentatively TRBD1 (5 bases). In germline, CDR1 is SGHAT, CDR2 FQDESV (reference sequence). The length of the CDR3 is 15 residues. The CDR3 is CASSPLRDYTDTYTF. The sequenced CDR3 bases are TGTGCCAGCAGCCCCTTACGGGACTACACAGATACC.

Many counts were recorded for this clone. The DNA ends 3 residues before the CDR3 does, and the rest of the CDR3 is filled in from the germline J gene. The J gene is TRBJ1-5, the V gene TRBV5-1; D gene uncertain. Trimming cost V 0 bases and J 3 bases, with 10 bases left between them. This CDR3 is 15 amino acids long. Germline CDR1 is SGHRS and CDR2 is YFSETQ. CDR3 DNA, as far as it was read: TGCGCCAGCAGCTTGGTTCCAGGCCCCAATCAGCCC. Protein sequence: CASSLVPGPNQP. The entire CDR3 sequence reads CASSLVPGPNQPQHF.

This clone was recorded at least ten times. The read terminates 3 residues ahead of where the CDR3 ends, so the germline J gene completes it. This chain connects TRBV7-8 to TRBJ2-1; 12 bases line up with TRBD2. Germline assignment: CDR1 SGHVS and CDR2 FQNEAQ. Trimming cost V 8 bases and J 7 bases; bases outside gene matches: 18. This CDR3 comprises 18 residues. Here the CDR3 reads CASFPFVLGTSGLNEQFF. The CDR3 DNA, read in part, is TGTGCCAGCTTCCCCTTTGTCCTGGGGACTAGCGGGCTGAATGAG.

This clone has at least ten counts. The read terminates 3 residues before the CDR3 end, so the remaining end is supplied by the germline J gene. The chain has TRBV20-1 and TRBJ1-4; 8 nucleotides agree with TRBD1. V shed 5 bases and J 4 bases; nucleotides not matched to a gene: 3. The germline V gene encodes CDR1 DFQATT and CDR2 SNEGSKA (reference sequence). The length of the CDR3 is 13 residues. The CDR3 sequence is CSAGTGNNEKLFF. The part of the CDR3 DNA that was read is TGCAGTGCTGGGACAGGAAATAATGAAAAA.

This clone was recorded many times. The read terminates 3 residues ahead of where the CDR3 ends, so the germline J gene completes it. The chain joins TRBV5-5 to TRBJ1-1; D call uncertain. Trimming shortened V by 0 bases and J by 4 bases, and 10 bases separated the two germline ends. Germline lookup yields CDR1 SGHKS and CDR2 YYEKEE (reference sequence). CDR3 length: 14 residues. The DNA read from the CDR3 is TGTGCCAGCAGCTTGGACAGACAATCCACTGAA. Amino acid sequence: CASSLDRQSTE. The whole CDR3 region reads CASSLDRQSTEAFF. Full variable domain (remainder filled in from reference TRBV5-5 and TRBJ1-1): DAGVTQSPTHLIKTRGQQVTLRCSPISGHKSVSWYQQVLGQGPQFIFQYYEKEERGRGNFPDRFSARQFPNYSSELNVNALLLGDSALYLCASSLDRQSTEAFFGQGTRLTVV.

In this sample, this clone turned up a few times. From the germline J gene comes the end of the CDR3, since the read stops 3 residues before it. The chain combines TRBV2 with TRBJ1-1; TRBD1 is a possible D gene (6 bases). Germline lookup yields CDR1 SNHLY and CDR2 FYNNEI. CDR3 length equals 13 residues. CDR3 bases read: TGTGCCATCACGGCGGAACAGGGCTTCGGA. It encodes CAITAEQGFG. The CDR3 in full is CAITAEQGFGAFF.

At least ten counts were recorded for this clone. Incomplete CDR3 DNA: TGTGCCAACCGACCGACAGGGAGTATAAGAGATGGC. It yields the protein CANRPTGSIRDG. The CDR3 as a whole reads CANRPTGSIRDGYTF. J is TRBJ1-2 and V is TRBV2; 7 bases agree with TRBD1. Coverage ceases 3 residues before the CDR3 finishes, and the germline J gene fills in the end. V lost 10 bases to trimming and J lost 6 bases; unmatched junction nucleotides: 17. Germline lookup yields CDR1 SNHLY and CDR2 FYNNEI. The CDR3 spans 15 residues.

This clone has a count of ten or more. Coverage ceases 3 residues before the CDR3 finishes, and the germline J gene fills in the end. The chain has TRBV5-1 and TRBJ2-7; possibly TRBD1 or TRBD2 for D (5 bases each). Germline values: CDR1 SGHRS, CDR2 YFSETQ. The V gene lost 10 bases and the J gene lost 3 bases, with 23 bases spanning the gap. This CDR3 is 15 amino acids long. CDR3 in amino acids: CASREGGLINYEQYF. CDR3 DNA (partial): TGCGCCTCCAGGGAAGGAGGATTGATCAACTACGAG.

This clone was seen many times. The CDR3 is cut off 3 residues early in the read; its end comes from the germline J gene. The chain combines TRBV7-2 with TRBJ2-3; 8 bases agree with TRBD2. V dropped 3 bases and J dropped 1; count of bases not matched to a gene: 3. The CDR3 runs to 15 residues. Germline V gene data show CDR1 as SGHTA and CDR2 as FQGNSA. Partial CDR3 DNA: TGTGCCAGCAGCTTCGATAGCGGGGGCACAGATACG. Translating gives CASSFDSGGTDT. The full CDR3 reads CASSFDSGGTDTQYF.

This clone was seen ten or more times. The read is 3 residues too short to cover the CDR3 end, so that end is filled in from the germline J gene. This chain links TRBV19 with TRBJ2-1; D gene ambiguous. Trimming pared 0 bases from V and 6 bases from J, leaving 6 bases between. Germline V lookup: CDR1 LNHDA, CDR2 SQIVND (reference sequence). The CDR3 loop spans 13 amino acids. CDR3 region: CASSIEVGNEQFF. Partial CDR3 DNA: TGTGCCAGTAGTATAGAGGTCGGCAATGAG.